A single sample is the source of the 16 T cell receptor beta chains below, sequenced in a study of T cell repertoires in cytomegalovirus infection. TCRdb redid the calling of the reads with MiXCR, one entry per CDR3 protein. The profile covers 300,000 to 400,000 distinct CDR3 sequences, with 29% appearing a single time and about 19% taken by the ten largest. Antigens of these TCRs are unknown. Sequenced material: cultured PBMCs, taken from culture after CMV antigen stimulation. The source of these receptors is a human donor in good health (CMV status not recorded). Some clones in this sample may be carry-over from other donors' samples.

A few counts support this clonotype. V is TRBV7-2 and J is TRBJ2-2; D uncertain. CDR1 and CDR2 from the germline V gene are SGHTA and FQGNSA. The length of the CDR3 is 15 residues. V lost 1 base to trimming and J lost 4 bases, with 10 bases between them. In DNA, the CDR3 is TGTGCCAGCAGCTTAGAGGCAGCCGGCACCGGGGAGCTGTTTTTT. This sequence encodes CASSLEAAGTGELFF.

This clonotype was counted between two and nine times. CDR3 coding DNA: TGTGCCAACGGGCAAGCGGGGGGGCAGTATGAGCAGTTCTTC. As protein: CANGQAGGQYEQFF. This chain links TRBV7-6 with TRBJ2-1; 10 positions agree with TRBD2. The germline gives CDR1 SGHVS, CDR2 FNYEAQ. This CDR3 contains 14 residues. The junction had 11 bases not matched to a gene; V was cut back by 10 bases and J by 8 bases. The whole variable domain, filled in from reference TRBV7-6 and TRBJ2-1, reads GAGVSQSPRYKVTKRGQDVALRCDPISGHVSLYWYRQALGQGPEFLTYFNYEAQQDKSGLPNDRFSAERPEGSISTLTIQRTEQRDSAMYRCANGQAGGQYEQFFGPGTRLTVL.

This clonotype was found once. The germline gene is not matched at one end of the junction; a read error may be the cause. The CDR3 is CAVRLSSGYGYTF. The CDR3 nucleotides are TGTGCCGTCAGACTAAGTAGCGGCTATGGCTACACCTTC. V gene TRBV10-3 combines with J gene TRBJ1-2; no firm D call. Germline V gene data show CDR1 as ENHRY and CDR2 as SYGVKD. CDR3 size: 13 residues.

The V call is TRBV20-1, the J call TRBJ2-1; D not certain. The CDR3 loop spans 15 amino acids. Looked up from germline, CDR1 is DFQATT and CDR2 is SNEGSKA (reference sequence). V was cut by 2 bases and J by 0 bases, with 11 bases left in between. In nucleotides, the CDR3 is TGCAGTGCTAGAAGAGGCGGAAGCTCCTACAATGAGCAGTTCTTC. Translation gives CSARRGGSSYNEQFF.

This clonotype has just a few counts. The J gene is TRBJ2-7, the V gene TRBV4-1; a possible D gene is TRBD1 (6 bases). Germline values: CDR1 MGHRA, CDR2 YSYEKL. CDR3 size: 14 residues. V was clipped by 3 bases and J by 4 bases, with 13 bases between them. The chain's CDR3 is CASSQLQGWYEQYF. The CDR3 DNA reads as TGCGCCAGCAGCCAGCTACAGGGTTGGTACGAGCAGTACTTC.

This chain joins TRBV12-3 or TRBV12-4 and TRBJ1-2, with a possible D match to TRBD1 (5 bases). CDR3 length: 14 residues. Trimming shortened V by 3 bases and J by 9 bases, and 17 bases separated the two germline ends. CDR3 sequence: CASSFFPGPGSYTF. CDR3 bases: TGTGCCAGCAGTTTTTTTCCAGGGCCAGGGAGCTACACCTTC.

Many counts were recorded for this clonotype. CDR3 sequence (DNA): TGTGCCAGCAGCTTAAGTACCCTTTCGGGTGGAGCTTTCTTT. This encodes CASSLSTLSGGAFF. V is TRBV7-2 and J is TRBJ1-1; D gene uncertain. Germline CDR1 SGHTA, CDR2 FQGNSA. The CDR3 runs 14 residues. Trimming took off 2 bases at V and 10 bases at J, with 17 bases between the two ends.

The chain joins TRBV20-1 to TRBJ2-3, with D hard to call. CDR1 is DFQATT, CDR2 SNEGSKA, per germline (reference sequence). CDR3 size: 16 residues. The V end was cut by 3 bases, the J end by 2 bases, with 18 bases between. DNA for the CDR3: TGCAGTGCTAGCCCCCGGATCCAGGTGTCCACAGATACGCAGTATTTT. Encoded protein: CSASPRIQVSTDTQYF.

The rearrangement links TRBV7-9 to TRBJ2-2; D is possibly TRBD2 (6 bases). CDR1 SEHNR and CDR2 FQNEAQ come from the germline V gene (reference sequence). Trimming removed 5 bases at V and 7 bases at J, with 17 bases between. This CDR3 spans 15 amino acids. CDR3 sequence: CASSLRRGADGELFF. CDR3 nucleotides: TGTGCCAGCAGCCTCCGGAGGGGCGCGGACGGGGAGCTGTTTTTT.

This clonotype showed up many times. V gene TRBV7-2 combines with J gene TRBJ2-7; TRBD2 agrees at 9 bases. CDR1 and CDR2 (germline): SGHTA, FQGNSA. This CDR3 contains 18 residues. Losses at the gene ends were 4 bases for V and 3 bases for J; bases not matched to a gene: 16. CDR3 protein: CASSSPARILAGYYEQYF. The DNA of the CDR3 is TGTGCCAGCAGCTCCCCAGCCCGGATACTAGCGGGTTACTACGAGCAGTACTTC.

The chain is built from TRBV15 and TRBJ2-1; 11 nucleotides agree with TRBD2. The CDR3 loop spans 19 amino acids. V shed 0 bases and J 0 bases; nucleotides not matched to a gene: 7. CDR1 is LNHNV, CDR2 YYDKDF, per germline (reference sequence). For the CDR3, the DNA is TGTGCCACCAGCAGAGATCCCGGGACTAGCGGTAGCTCCTACAATGAGCAGTTCTTC. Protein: CATSRDPGTSGSSYNEQFF.

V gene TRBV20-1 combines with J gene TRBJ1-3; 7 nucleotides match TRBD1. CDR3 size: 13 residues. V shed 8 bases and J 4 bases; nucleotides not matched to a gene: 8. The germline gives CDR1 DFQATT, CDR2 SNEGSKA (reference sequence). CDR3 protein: CSSTGEAGNTIYF. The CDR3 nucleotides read TGCAGTTCAACAGGGGAGGCCGGAAACACCATATATTTT.

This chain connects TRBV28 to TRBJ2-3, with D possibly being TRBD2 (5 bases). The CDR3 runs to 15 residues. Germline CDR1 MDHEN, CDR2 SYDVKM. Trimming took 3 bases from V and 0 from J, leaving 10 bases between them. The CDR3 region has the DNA TGTGCCAGCAGTTTTGAGCGGAGAAGCACAGATACGCAGTATTTT. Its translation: CASSFERRSTDTQYF.

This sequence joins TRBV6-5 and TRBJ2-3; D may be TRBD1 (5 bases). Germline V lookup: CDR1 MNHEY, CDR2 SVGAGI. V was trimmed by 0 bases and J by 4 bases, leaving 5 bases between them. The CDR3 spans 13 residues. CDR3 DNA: TGTGCCAGCAGTTACTCAGGGGCAGATACGCAGTATTTT. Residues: CASSYSGADTQYF.

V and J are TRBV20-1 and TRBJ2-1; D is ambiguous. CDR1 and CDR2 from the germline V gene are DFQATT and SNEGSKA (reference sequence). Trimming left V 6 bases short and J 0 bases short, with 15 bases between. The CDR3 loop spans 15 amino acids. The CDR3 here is CSATDGVSSYNEQFF. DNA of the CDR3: TGCAGTGCAACGGACGGCGTGAGCTCCTACAATGAGCAGTTCTTC.

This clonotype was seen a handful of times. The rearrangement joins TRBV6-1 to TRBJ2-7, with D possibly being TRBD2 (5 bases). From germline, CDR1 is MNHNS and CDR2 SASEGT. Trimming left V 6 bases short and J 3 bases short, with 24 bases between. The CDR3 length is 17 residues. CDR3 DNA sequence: TGTGCCAGCAGCCAAAATACTCAGAGGACTGGGAACTACGAGCAGTACTTC. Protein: CASSQNTQRTGNYEQYF.